The TCR beta chain described here comes from a study of T cell responses to AZD1222 COVID-19 vaccine. Study as a whole: Researchers grouped second doses given at about 4 or about 12 weeks into one pool.

In the case of this clone: Its antigen is not known.

Sequencing used immunoSEQ multiplex PCR; TCRdb keeps in-frame clones, though not all of them. The sample carries approximately 76,000 clones, approximately 90% recorded once. Points from the study as a whole: White British people made up most donors, females outnumbered males, and clonal diversity was possibly underestimated. Samples come after the peak T cell response, not at day 14. Baseline seropositivity characterized only a handful of AZD1222 recipients.

The V and J ends lost 3 bases and 0 bases respectively, with 9 bases between them. CDR3 length equals 15 residues. Germline lookup yields CDR1 KGHSH and CDR2 LQKENI. This sequence was found in an adult in good health. This chain connects TRBV18 to TRBJ1-5; no clear D. Source: peripheral blood, taken on day 0 of AZD1222 vaccination. The CDR3 sequence: CASSPARSSNQPQHF. The CDR3 DNA reads as TGTGCCAGCTCACCGGCCCGATCTAGCAATCAGCCCCAGCATTTT. The whole variable domain, filled in from reference TRBV18 and TRBJ1-5, reads NAGVMQNPRHLVRRRGQEARLRCSPMKGHSHVYWYRQLPEEGLKFMVYLQKENIIDESGMPKERFSAEFPKEGPSILRIQQVVRGDSAAYFCASSPARSSNQPQHFGDGTRLSIL.